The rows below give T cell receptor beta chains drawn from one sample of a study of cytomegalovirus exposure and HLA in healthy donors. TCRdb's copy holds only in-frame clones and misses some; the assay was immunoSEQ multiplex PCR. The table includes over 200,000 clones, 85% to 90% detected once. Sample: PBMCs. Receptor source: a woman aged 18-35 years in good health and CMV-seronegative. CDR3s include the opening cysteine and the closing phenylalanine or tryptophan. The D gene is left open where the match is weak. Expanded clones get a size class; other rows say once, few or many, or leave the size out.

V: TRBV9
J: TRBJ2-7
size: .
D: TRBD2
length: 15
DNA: TGTGCCAGCAGCGTAGAGGCGGGAGGGTTTAGGGAGCAGTACTTC
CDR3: CASSVEAGGFREQYF

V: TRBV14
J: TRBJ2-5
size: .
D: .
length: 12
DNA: TGTGCCAGCAGCCAGAGTTTGGAGACCCAGTACTTC
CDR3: CASSQSLETQYF

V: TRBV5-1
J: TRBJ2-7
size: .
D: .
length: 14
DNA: TGCGCCAGCAGCGCCAGTAGACAACTCTACGAGCAGTACTTC
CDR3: CASSASRQLYEQYF

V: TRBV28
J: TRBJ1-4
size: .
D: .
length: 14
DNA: TGTGCCAGCAGAACCGCCGGGTCAGTTGAAAAACTGTTTTTT
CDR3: CASRTAGSVEKLFF

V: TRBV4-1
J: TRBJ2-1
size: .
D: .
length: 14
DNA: TGCGCCAGCAGCCAAGTCCTAGCGCGGAATGAGCAGTTCTTC
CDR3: CASSQVLARNEQFF

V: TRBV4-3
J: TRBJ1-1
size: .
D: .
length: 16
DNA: TGCGCCAGCAGCCAAGGGATCGGGTCCGCCGGCACTGAAGCTTTCTTT
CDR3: CASSQGIGSAGTEAFF

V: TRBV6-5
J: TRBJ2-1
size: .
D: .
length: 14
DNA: TGTGCCAGCAGTTACTCGATTCCCTATAATGAGCAGTTCTTC
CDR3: CASSYSIPYNEQFF

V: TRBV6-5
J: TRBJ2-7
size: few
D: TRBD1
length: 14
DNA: TGTGCCAGCAGAAACAGGGGTGGCCCCTACGAGCAGTACTTC
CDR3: CASRNRGGPYEQYF

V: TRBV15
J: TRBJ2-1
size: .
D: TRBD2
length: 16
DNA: TGTGCCACCAGCACTTTCGGCGGGAGAGCGTACAATGAGCAGTTCTTC
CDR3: CATSTFGGRAYNEQFF

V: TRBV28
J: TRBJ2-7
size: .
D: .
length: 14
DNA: TGTGCCAGCAGTTCACCCGGGGATACCTACGAGCAGTACTTC
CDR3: CASSSPGDTYEQYF